One and the same sample provided the 20 T cell receptor beta chains below, sequenced in a study of T cells in tuberculosis. Time point given: new active TB diagnosis, blood taken before or within 7 days of starting treatment. The table came from immunoSEQ multiplex PCR; TCRdb's copy has only in-frame clones and leaves some out. The profile covers about 49,000 clones, with 90% to 95% appearing a single time and more than 1.3% taken by the ten largest. Sequenced here: PBMCs, sampled at tuberculosis diagnosis. These receptors were collected from an adult with tuberculosis.

The chain couples TRBV4-3 to TRBJ2-7, with 9 positions matching TRBD1. The CDR3 contains 15 residues. Per the germline V gene, CDR1 is LGHNA and CDR2 is YSLEER. Losses at the gene ends were 3 bases for V and 2 bases for J; bases not matched to a gene: 5. CDR3 region: CASSQNTGGPYEQYF. The CDR3 nucleotides read TGCGCCAGCAGCCAGAATACAGGGGGCCCCTACGAGCAGTACTTC.

The chain recombines TRBV7-9 with TRBJ1-1; D might be TRBD1 (5 bases). Germline V gene data show CDR1 as SEHNR and CDR2 as FQNEAQ (reference sequence). V lost 5 bases, J lost 2 bases, and 12 bases lay in between. There are 14 residues in the CDR3. DNA for the CDR3: TGTGCCAGCAGCCCCAGACAGCTCAACACTGAAGCTTTCTTT. Translation gives CASSPRQLNTEAFF.

This chain links TRBV19 with TRBJ1-1, with D possibly being TRBD1 (5 bases). The length of the CDR3 is 13 residues. CDR1 is LNHDA, CDR2 SQIVND, per germline (reference sequence). Trimming removed 3 bases at V and 8 bases at J, with 13 bases between. The CDR3 coding sequence is TGTGCCAGTAGTATGCAGGGATCCCCCGAAGCTTTCTTT. Translating gives CASSMQGSPEAFF. The entire variable domain, with the rest obtained from reference TRBV19 and TRBJ1-1, is as follows: DGGITQSPKYLFRKEGQNVTLSCEQNLNHDAMYWYRQDPGQGLRLIYYSQIVNDFQKGDIAEGYSVSREKKESFPLTVTSAQKNPTAFYLCASSMQGSPEAFFGQGTRLTVV.

V and J are TRBV6-1 and TRBJ2-1, with TRBD1 identical over 8 bases. The germline gives CDR1 MNHNS, CDR2 SASEGT. V was pared by 9 bases and J by 2 bases, with 9 bases of the junction left unmatched. The CDR3 contains 15 residues. The CDR3 loop is CARNYRGLAYNEQFF. The CDR3 nucleotides read TGTGCCAGAAACTACAGGGGGTTGGCCTACAATGAGCAGTTCTTC.

The rearrangement joins TRBV9 to TRBJ2-1, with TRBD2 matching 12 bases. CDR1 and CDR2 (germline): SGDLS, YYNGEE. CDR3 length: 16 amino acids. V was clipped by 0 bases and J by 5 bases; unmatched bases: 3. The CDR3 spells CASSVGLAGAHNEQFF. DNA of the CDR3: TGTGCCAGCAGCGTAGGACTAGCGGGAGCCCACAATGAGCAGTTCTTC.

The table lists this clone with a count of one. The chain combines TRBV10-3 with TRBJ1-2; D uncertain. V lost 6 bases and J 4 bases, leaving 9 bases between the germline ends. Per germline, CDR1 ENHRY and CDR2 SYGVKD. The CDR3 runs to 12 residues. The CDR3 is CAISTEGYGYTF. The CDR3 nucleotides read TGTGCCATCAGCACAGAGGGCTATGGCTACACCTTC.

The chain couples TRBV15 to TRBJ2-1, with 8 bases identical to TRBD2. CDR3 length: 17 residues. V was pared by 1 base and J by 4 bases, with 9 bases of the junction left unmatched. Germline CDR1 reads LNHNV; CDR2 reads YYDKDF (reference sequence). The CDR3 protein is CATSRVPREGQYNEQFF. As DNA, the CDR3 is TGTGCCACCAGCAGAGTTCCCCGGGAGGGACAATACAATGAGCAGTTCTTC. The entire variable domain, with the rest obtained from reference TRBV15 and TRBJ2-1, is as follows: DAMVIQNPRYQVTQFGKPVTLSCSQTLNHNVMYWYQQKSSQAPKLLFHYYDKDFNNEADTPDNFQSRRPNTSFCFLDIRSPGLGDTAMYLCATSRVPREGQYNEQFFGPGTRLTVL.

The rearrangement uses TRBV29-1 and TRBJ1-1; TRBD1 aligns across 7 bases. This CDR3 is 15 amino acids long. Germline-derived CDR1 and CDR2 are SQVTM and ANQGSEA. V dropped 6 bases and J dropped 6; count of bases not matched to a gene: 16. In DNA form, the CDR3 reads TGCAGCGTGGGGCCTCTGACAGGGTCCGGGGCTGAAGCTTTCTTT. Encoded protein: CSVGPLTGSGAEAFF.

This rearrangement joins TRBV11-1 to TRBJ2-3, with D tentatively TRBD2 (5 bases). The germline CDR1 and CDR2 sequences are SGHAT and FQDESV (reference sequence). The CDR3 is 15 residues long. Trimming shortened V by 3 bases and J by 4 bases, and 14 bases separated the two germline ends. The CDR3 region is CASSFRTRGADTQYF. DNA for the CDR3: TGTGCCAGCAGCTTTCGAACTAGAGGCGCAGATACGCAGTATTTT. Using reference TRBV11-1 and TRBJ2-3 for the parts outside the CDR3, the full variable domain is EAEVAQSPRYKITEKSQAVAFWCDPISGHATLYWYRQILGQGPELLVQFQDESVVDDSQLPKDRFSAERLKGVDSTLKIQPAELGDSAMYLCASSFRTRGADTQYFGPGTRLTVL.

The gene calls are TRBV19 and TRBJ2-3; no definite D call. V lost 5 bases and J lost 2, with 5 bases in between. The CDR3 length is 12 residues. CDR1 is LNHDA, CDR2 SQIVND, per germline (reference sequence). The CDR3 protein is CASSGVTDTQYF. The CDR3 DNA reads TGTGCCAGTAGTGGAGTCACAGATACGCAGTATTTT. The whole variable domain, filled in from reference TRBV19 and TRBJ2-3, reads DGGITQSPKYLFRKEGQNVTLSCEQNLNHDAMYWYRQDPGQGLRLIYYSQIVNDFQKGDIAEGYSVSREKKESFPLTVTSAQKNPTAFYLCASSGVTDTQYFGPGTRLTVL.

The chain uses TRBV5-1 and TRBJ2-3, with a weak D call TRBD2 (6 bases). The CDR3 length is 15 residues. Germline V gives CDR1 SGHRS, CDR2 YFSETQ. V dropped 5 bases and J dropped 0 bases, with 13 bases sitting between them. The CDR3 DNA sequence: TGCGCCAGCAGGCGTCGGGCGGGAAGCACAGATACGCAGTATTTT. Translation: CASRRRAGSTDTQYF.

The chain has TRBV6-1 and TRBJ2-3; D remains unclear. V was pared by 1 base and J by 4 bases, with 12 bases between. CDR1 and CDR2 from the germline V gene are MNHNS and SASEGT. The CDR3 is made up of 15 amino acids. The CDR3 here is CASSEGARRPDTQYF. As DNA, the CDR3 is TGTGCCAGCAGTGAAGGGGCGCGCAGACCAGATACGCAGTATTTT.

The chain carries TRBV2 and TRBJ1-4; possibly TRBD1 for D (6 bases). This CDR3 is 13 amino acids long. V lost 7 bases to trimming and J lost 7 bases, with 13 bases between them. The germline V gene encodes CDR1 SNHLY and CDR2 FYNNEI. CDR3 sequence reads: CASMPGGREKLFF. Written as DNA, the CDR3 is TGTGCCAGCATGCCGGGGGGGCGTGAAAAACTGTTTTTT.

The chain carries TRBV30 and TRBJ2-3, with D possibly being TRBD2 (5 bases). Trimming removed 6 bases from V and 8 bases from J, with 15 bases in between. CDR3 length: 12 residues. Per the germline V gene, CDR1 is GTSNPN and CDR2 is SVGIG (reference sequence). CDR3 sequence reads: CACSAAEGTQYF. CDR3 in DNA: TGTGCCTGTTCAGCCGCCGAGGGTACGCAGTATTTT.

CDR3 DNA sequence: TGTGCCAGCAGTAGGGGGGAGCAGTACTTC. Amino acids: CASSRGEQYF. V is TRBV27 and J is TRBJ2-7, with D perhaps TRBD1 (6 bases). Germline CDR1 reads MNHEY; CDR2 reads SMNVEV (reference sequence). Trimming stripped 5 bases from V and 7 bases from J, with 6 bases between. CDR3 length equals 10 residues.

This sequence joins TRBV28 and TRBJ1-1, with 7 bases lining up with TRBD1. V lost 3 bases, J lost 0 bases, and 7 bases stayed unmatched. The CDR3 covers 16 residues. CDR1 is MDHEN and CDR2 is SYDVKM in the germline V gene. DNA for the CDR3: TGTGCCAGCAGTTTCAAAACAGGGGCTCTGAACACTGAAGCTTTCTTT. Translation gives CASSFKTGALNTEAFF.

The chain employs TRBV27 and TRBJ1-5; D may be TRBD1 (5 bases). Germline values: CDR1 MNHEY, CDR2 SMNVEV (reference sequence). The CDR3 runs to 14 residues. The V and J ends lost 0 bases and 7 bases respectively, with 10 bases between them. CDR3 residues: CASSLSMGQQPQHF. The CDR3 coding sequence is TGTGCCAGCAGTTTATCGATGGGGCAACAGCCCCAGCATTTT.

The chain carries TRBV28 and TRBJ2-7; D is ambiguous. Per the germline V gene, CDR1 is MDHEN and CDR2 is SYDVKM. This CDR3 has 12 residues. V was cut by 4 bases and J by 3 bases, with 7 bases left in between. The CDR3: CASSSRRYEQYF. The CDR3 bases are TGTGCCAGCAGTTCGCGCCGCTACGAGCAGTACTTC.

The rearrangement joins TRBV5-4 to TRBJ1-1; D might be TRBD1 (5 bases). The CDR3 loop spans 13 amino acids. The germline V gene has CDR1 SGHNT and CDR2 YYREEE (reference sequence). Deletions cut 2 bases from V and 1 base from J, with 6 bases between. CDR3 DNA: TGTGCCAGCAGCTTCGGACAGAACACTGAAGCTTTCTTT. As protein: CASSFGQNTEAFF.

The J gene is TRBJ1-2, the V gene TRBV28; possible D gene TRBD1, 5 bases. This CDR3 region has 17 residues. The V end was cut by 2 bases, the J end by 4 bases, with 20 bases between. Per germline, CDR1 MDHEN and CDR2 SYDVKM. The CDR3 reads CASSLGFQGIRSYGYTF. CDR3 nucleotides: TGTGCCAGCAGTTTAGGGTTTCAGGGAATCCGTAGCTATGGCTACACCTTC.